This TCR beta chain was retrieved from a study of blood T cell repertoires in COVID-19. Profiling relied on immunoSEQ multiplex PCR, and the TCRdb table lists in-frame clones only, not all of them. The data show a few hundred thousand clones, 85% to 90% seen once. This CDR3 contains 21 residues. V dropped 4 bases and J dropped 1 base, with 29 bases sitting between them. Germline-derived CDR1 and CDR2 are MNHEY and SMNVEV (reference sequence). The chain uses TRBV27 and TRBJ2-1, with unresolved D. The TCR comes from a woman under 30 who had recovered from COVID-19. Sequencing input: PBMCs or T cells enriched from blood (not recorded which). The CDR3 region is CASSSTSQLSSPRLSYNEQFF. The CDR3 DNA reads as TGTGCCAGCAGTTCGACCTCACAGCTCTCGAGCCCACGGTTATCCTACAATGAGCAGTTCTTC.